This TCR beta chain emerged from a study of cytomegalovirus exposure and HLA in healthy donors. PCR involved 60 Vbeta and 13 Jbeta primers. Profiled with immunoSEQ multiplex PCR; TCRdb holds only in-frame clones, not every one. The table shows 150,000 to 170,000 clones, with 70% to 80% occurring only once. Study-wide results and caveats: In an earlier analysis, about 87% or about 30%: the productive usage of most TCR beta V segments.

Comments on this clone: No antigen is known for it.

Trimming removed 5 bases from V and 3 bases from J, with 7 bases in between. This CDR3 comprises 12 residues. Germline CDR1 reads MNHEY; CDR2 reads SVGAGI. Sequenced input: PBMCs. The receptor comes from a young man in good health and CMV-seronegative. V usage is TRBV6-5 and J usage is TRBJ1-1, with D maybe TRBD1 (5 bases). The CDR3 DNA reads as TGTGCCAGCAGTCAAGGGGACACTGAAGCTTTCTTT. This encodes CASSQGDTEAFF.